Below are 24 T cell receptor beta chains sequenced from a single sample in a study of T-cell reconstitution after alpha-beta-depleted transplantation in children. Unique molecular identifiers were built into the TCRbeta library. Each CDR3 protein gets one entry after TCRdb re-called the PCR reads with MiXCR. The sample has under 20,000 distinct CDR3 sequences; 10% to 15% are singletons. This material consisted of PBMCs, mostly from graft donor cells, taken 60 days after TCRalphabeta/CD19-depleted stem cell transplant. These receptors originate from a female patient aged 2-9 years who had a stem cell transplant for congenital amegakaryocytic thrombocytopenia, so the T cells may come from the graft donor.

The chain uses TRBV4-2 and TRBJ2-3; 10 bases line up with TRBD2. The germline V gene has CDR1 LGHNA and CDR2 YNFKEQ. V shed 4 bases and J 2 bases; nucleotides not matched to a gene: 6. The CDR3 sequence is 16 residues long. The CDR3 DNA reads TGTGCCAGCAGCCGCTGGACTAGCGGCTCCACAGATACGCAGTATTTT. Protein product: CASSRWTSGSTDTQYF.

This clonotype was seen ten or more times. The chain has TRBV20-1 and TRBJ2-3; D not resolved. The V end was cut by 5 bases, the J end by 1 base, with 10 bases between. The CDR3 sequence is 13 residues long. Germline CDR1 reads DFQATT; CDR2 reads SNEGSKA (reference sequence). The CDR3 region has the DNA TGCAGTGCTCTTGTGTCTGGCACAGATACGCAGTATTTT. It specifies CSALVSGTDTQYF.

This clonotype was counted at least ten times. This chain links TRBV11-2 with TRBJ2-3; D unclear. Germline loops: CDR1 SGHAT, CDR2 FQNNGV. This CDR3 spans 14 amino acids. The germline V and J ends were trimmed by 0 bases and 1 base, with 5 bases remaining between them. CDR3 sequence reads: CASSLDRGTDTQYF. The CDR3 DNA sequence: TGTGCCAGCAGCTTAGATAGGGGCACAGATACGCAGTATTTT. The variable domain in full, with the rest retrieved from reference TRBV11-2 and TRBJ2-3, is EAGVAQSPRYKIIEKRQSVAFWCNPISGHATLYWYQQILGQGPKLLIQFQNNGVVDDSQLPKDRFSAERLKGVDSTLKIQPAKLEDSAVYLCASSLDRGTDTQYFGPGTRLTVL.

This clonotype was detected ten times or more. The chain's CDR3 is CASRIPGQGATEAFF. CDR3 nucleotide sequence: TGTGCCAGCAGAATTCCGGGACAGGGGGCCACTGAAGCTTTCTTT. The gene calls are TRBV11-2 and TRBJ1-1; 12 bases fit TRBD1. This CDR3 is built from 15 residues. Germline CDR1 reads SGHAT; CDR2 reads FQNNGV. V trimming: 6 bases; J trimming: 4 bases; junction bases outside the gene matches: 6.

This clonotype turned up a few times. This sequence may be a read error, since a much larger clone differs from it by one base. The chain links TRBV20-1 to TRBJ2-7; 10 bases map to TRBD2. Germline values: CDR1 DFQATT, CDR2 SNEGSKA (reference sequence). This CDR3 is built from 17 residues. The CDR3 nucleotides read TGCTGTGCTAGAGATTGGGCTAGCGGGAGAGGCCCCTACGAGCAGTACTTC. Its translation: CCARDWASGRGPYEQYF.

This clonotype was observed a handful of times. The CDR3 reads CATCQERGVPSSYNEQFF. CDR3 bases: TGTGCCACCTGCCAAGAGCGGGGGGTCCCGAGCTCCTACAATGAGCAGTTCTTC. The chain couples TRBV3-1 to TRBJ2-1; 9 positions match TRBD2. V shed 10 bases and J 0 bases; nucleotides not matched to a gene: 16. The CDR3 consists of 18 residues. Germline loops: CDR1 LGHDT, CDR2 YNNKEL (reference sequence).

This clonotype occurred many times. The chain employs TRBV20-1 and TRBJ2-5; 13 nucleotides align to TRBD2. The junction had 1 base not matched to a gene; V was cut back by 5 bases and J by 4 bases. CDR1 is DFQATT, CDR2 SNEGSKA, per germline (reference sequence). The CDR3 runs 13 residues. CDR3 nucleotide sequence: TGCAGTGCTGGGACTAGCGGGATAGAGACCCAGTACTTC. Translating gives CSAGTSGIETQYF.

This clonotype was detected ten times or more. This chain connects TRBV5-5 to TRBJ1-4, with 10 bases matching TRBD1. The CDR3 is made up of 18 amino acids. V lost 2 bases and J lost 3; bases outside the gene matches: 10. Germline V gene lookup returns CDR1 SGHKS and CDR2 YYEKEE (reference sequence). CDR3 loop: CASSFRRTGGVSNEKLFF. The CDR3 DNA sequence: TGTGCCAGCAGCTTCAGGAGGACAGGGGGGGTGTCTAATGAAAAACTGTTTTTT.

This clonotype has ten or more counts. V and J are TRBV19 and TRBJ1-1; 9 bases map to TRBD1. Germline V lookup: CDR1 LNHDA, CDR2 SQIVND (reference sequence). This CDR3 region has 15 residues. J lost 6 bases, V lost 5 bases, and 10 bases had no gene match. CDR3 sequence reads: CASSPQGAMKSEAFF. CDR3 nucleotides: TGTGCCAGTAGTCCACAGGGGGCGATGAAATCTGAAGCTTTCTTT.

In its sample, this clonotype was seen many times. CDR3 residues: CASSQFPGAQETQYF. CDR3 DNA: TGTGCCAGCAGCCAATTTCCGGGAGCCCAAGAGACCCAGTACTTC. This chain joins TRBV3-1 and TRBJ2-5, with D possibly being TRBD2 (6 bases). The CDR3 sequence is 15 residues long. Trimming shortened V by 2 bases and J by 1 base, and 11 bases separated the two germline ends. Germline CDR1 LGHDT, CDR2 YNNKEL (reference sequence).

This clonotype was counted at least ten times. This chain connects TRBV29-1 to TRBJ2-3; D not certain. The CDR3 covers 13 residues. Germline CDR1 reads SQVTM; CDR2 reads ANQGSEA. Trimming took off 7 bases at V and 0 bases at J, with 11 bases between the two ends. CDR3 DNA sequence: TGCAGCGCACCCATAGCTAGCACAGATACGCAGTATTTT. This gives the protein CSAPIASTDTQYF.

This clonotype was detected ten times or more. The chain uses TRBV20-1 and TRBJ1-1; no clear D gene. Trimming pared 3 bases from V and 3 bases from J, leaving 14 bases between. Germline CDR1 reads DFQATT; CDR2 reads SNEGSKA (reference sequence). The CDR3 loop spans 14 amino acids. DNA for the CDR3: TGCAGTGCTAGGCCTCCCAATAAACACACTGAAGCTTTCTTT. It specifies CSARPPNKHTEAFF.

This clonotype was picked up many times. V usage is TRBV20-1 and J usage is TRBJ2-1; D is possibly TRBD2 (6 bases). V was cut by 1 base and J by 2 bases, with 12 bases left in between. The germline V gene has CDR1 DFQATT and CDR2 SNEGSKA (reference sequence). The CDR3 runs 15 residues. In nucleotides, the CDR3 is TGCAGTGCTAGAGGGAGCGGGCAGACCTACAATGAGCAGTTCTTC. Translation: CSARGSGQTYNEQFF.

There are many counts of this clonotype. The chain has TRBV2 and TRBJ2-1, with 7 positions matching TRBD2. In germline, CDR1 is SNHLY, CDR2 FYNNEI. V trimming: 6 bases; J trimming: 9 bases; junction bases outside the gene matches: 17. This CDR3 is built from 16 residues. CDR3 in DNA: TGTGCCAGCAGAGGCCTGGCGGGAGAACGGGTCGGTGAGCAGTTCTTC. Encoded protein: CASRGLAGERVGEQFF.

This clonotype was recorded many times. The genes are TRBV6-1 and TRBJ2-1; 8 bases align to TRBD2. The CDR3 covers 16 residues. Per germline, CDR1 MNHNS and CDR2 SASEGT. The V segment lost 4 bases and the J segment 6 bases; nucleotides outside the gene matches: 11. As DNA, the CDR3 is TGTGCCAGCAGTGCCGGCGGGAGGATGGGGTTCAATGAGCAGTTCTTC. It yields the protein CASSAGGRMGFNEQFF.

The sample holds many counts of this clonotype. CDR3 nucleotides: TGTGCCAGCAGCCCGACCGGACCCTACAATGAGCAGTTCTTC. Amino acids: CASSPTGPYNEQFF. The chain is built from TRBV7-3 and TRBJ2-1; D gene unclear. The CDR3 runs to 14 residues. V dropped 5 bases and J dropped 2 bases, with 10 bases sitting between them. Germline CDR1 is SGHTA and CDR2 is FQGTGA. The full variable domain, rest sourced from reference TRBV7-3 and TRBJ2-1, is GAGVSQTPSNKVTEKGKYVELRCDPISGHTALYWYRQSLGQGPEFLIYFQGTGAADDSGLPNDRFFAVRPEGSVSTLKIQRTERGDSAVYLCASSPTGPYNEQFFGPGTRLTVL.

The CDR3, as DNA: TGTGCCAGCAGCCAAGATATGACTAGCGGGAGTTTTGATACGCAGTATTTT. This codes for CASSQDMTSGSFDTQYF. This sequence joins TRBV3-1 and TRBJ2-3, with 12 positions matching TRBD2. Germline V lookup: CDR1 LGHDT, CDR2 YNNKEL (reference sequence). Trimming cost V 0 bases and J 6 bases; bases outside gene matches: 7. The CDR3 is 17 amino acids.

For this clonotype: A single base separates this from a much larger clone, so it may be a read error. The J gene is TRBJ2-1, the V gene TRBV3-1; 8 nucleotides line up with TRBD2. There are 15 residues in the CDR3. Germline assignment: CDR1 LGHDT and CDR2 YNNKEL (reference sequence). This CDR3 reads CASCQVSGSRNEQFF. CDR3 bases: TGTGCCAGCTGCCAAGTGAGCGGGAGTCGCAATGAGCAGTTCTTC.

This clonotype was detected many times. CDR3 nucleotide sequence: TGTGCCAGCAGTTTAGGATTCAGGGTCGGGGCCAACGTCCTGACTTTC. Its protein is CASSLGFRVGANVLTF. The V call is TRBV27, the J call TRBJ2-6; tentative D call: TRBD1 (5 bases). CDR1 MNHEY and CDR2 SMNVEV come from the germline V gene (reference sequence). The V end lost 2 bases, the J end lost 4 bases, and 12 bases lay between the germline ends. This CDR3 has 16 amino acids. Based on the CDR3 plus reference TRBV27 and TRBJ2-6, the full variable domain is EAQVTQNPRYLITVTGKKLTVTCSQNMNHEYMSWYRQDPGLGLRQIYYSMNVEVTDKGDVPEGYKVSRKEKRNFPLILESPSPNQTSLYFCASSLGFRVGANVLTFGAGSRLTVL.

In its sample, this clonotype was seen many times. The V call is TRBV12-3 or TRBV12-4, the J call TRBJ2-7, with 11 bases fitting TRBD1. Losses at the gene ends were 1 base for V and 2 bases for J; bases not matched to a gene: 10. The CDR3 loop spans 18 amino acids. CDR3 DNA sequence: TGTGCCAGCAGTTTAGGGACAGGGGGCCCCCCCGACCCCTACGAGCAGTACTTC. Encoded protein: CASSLGTGGPPDPYEQYF.

This clonotype has ten or more counts. V is TRBV20-1 and J is TRBJ2-3; 10 bases are shared with TRBD2. V shed 2 bases and J 2 bases; nucleotides not matched to a gene: 10. The CDR3 is 17 amino acids. CDR1 is DFQATT and CDR2 is SNEGSKA in the germline V gene (reference sequence). As DNA, the CDR3 is TGCAGTGCTAGAAGACTAGCGGGCTCCTCTCACACAGATACGCAGTATTTT. This sequence encodes CSARRLAGSSHTDTQYF.

The genes are TRBV3-1 and TRBJ2-6; D is tentatively TRBD1 or TRBD2 (5 bases each). The V end lost 10 bases, the J end lost 6 bases, and 28 bases lay between the germline ends. The CDR3 spans 18 residues. CDR1 and CDR2 from the germline V gene are LGHDT and YNNKEL (reference sequence). DNA for the CDR3: TGTGCCACCACCCAAGATTGGCGAGGGGCGCTTACGGCCAACGTCCTGACTTTC. It yields the protein CATTQDWRGALTANVLTF.

In this sample, this clonotype is medium-sized (0.01 to 0.1%). This chain connects TRBV3-1 to TRBJ2-3, with 9 bases matching TRBD2. V was pared by 1 base and J by 6 bases, with 17 bases of the junction left unmatched. The CDR3 extends over 19 amino acids. Germline V gives CDR1 LGHDT, CDR2 YNNKEL (reference sequence). This chain's CDR3 is CASSQAPATAGGPSDTQYF. The CDR3 bases are TGTGCCAGCAGCCAAGCCCCCGCGACAGCGGGAGGACCATCTGATACGCAGTATTTT.

This clonotype was counted ten times or more. As DNA, the CDR3 is TGCAGTGCTATGGCCCTAGCGTTTACCTACAATGAGCAGTTCTTC. Its protein product is CSAMALAFTYNEQFF. V is TRBV20-1 and J is TRBJ2-1; tentative D call: TRBD2 (6 bases). Per germline, CDR1 DFQATT and CDR2 SNEGSKA (reference sequence). The CDR3 contains 15 residues. Trimming took off 4 bases at V and 2 bases at J, with 15 bases between the two ends.